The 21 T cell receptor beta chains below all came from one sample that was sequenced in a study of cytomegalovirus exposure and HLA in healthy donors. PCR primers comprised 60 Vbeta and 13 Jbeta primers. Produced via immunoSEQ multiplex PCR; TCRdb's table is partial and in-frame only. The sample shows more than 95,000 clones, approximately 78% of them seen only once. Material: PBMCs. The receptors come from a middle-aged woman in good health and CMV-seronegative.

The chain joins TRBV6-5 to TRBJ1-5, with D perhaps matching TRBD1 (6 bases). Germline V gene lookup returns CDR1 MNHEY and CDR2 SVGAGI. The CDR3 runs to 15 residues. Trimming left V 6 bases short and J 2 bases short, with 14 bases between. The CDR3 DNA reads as TGTGCCAGCAGCCAACAGGGATATGGCAATCAGCCCCAGCATTTT. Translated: CASSQQGYGNQPQHF.

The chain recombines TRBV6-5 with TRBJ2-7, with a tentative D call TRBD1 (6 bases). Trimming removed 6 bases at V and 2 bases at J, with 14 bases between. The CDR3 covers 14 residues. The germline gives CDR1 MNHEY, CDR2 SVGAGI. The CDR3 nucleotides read TGTGCCAGCAGACAGGGAAGATCAACCTACGAGCAGTACTTC. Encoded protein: CASRQGRSTYEQYF.

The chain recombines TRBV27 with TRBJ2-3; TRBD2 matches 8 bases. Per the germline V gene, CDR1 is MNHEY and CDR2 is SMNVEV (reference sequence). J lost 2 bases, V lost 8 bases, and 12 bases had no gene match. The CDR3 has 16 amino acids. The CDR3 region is CASRSPFSGDTDTQYF. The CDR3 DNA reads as TGTGCCAGCCGCTCTCCCTTTAGCGGGGACACAGATACGCAGTATTTT.

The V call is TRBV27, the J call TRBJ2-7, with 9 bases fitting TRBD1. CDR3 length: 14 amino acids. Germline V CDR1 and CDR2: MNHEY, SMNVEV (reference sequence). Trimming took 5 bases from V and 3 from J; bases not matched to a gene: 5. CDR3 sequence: CASSPGQGYYEQYF. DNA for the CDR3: TGTGCCAGCAGTCCGGGACAGGGCTACTACGAGCAGTACTTC.

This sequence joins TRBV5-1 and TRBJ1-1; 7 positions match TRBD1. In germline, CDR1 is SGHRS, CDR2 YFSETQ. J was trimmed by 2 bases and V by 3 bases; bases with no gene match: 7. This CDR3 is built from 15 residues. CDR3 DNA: TGCGCCAGCAGCTCAACCGGGACAGTCAACACTGAAGCTTTCTTT. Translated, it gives CASSSTGTVNTEAFF.

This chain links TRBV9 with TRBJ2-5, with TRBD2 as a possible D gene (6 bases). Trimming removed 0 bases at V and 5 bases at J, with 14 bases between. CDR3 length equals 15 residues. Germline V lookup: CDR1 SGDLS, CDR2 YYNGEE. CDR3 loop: CASSVAGGTGETQYF. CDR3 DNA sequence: TGTGCCAGCAGCGTAGCTGGCGGGACCGGTGAGACCCAGTACTTC.

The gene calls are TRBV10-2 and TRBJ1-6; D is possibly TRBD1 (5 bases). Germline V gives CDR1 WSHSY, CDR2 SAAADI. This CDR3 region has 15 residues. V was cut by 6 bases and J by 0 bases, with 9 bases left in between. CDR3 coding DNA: TGCGCCAGCAGCACAGGCTACTCCTATAATTCACCCCTCCACTTT. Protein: CASSTGYSYNSPLHF.

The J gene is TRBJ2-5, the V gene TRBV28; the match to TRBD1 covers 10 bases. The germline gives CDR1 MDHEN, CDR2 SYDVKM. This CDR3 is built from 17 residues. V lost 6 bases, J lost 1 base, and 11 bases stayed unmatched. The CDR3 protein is CASSTPRQGALQETQYF. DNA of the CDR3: TGTGCCAGCAGCACCCCCCGACAGGGGGCGCTCCAAGAGACCCAGTACTTC.

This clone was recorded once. CDR3 bases: TGTGCCAGCAGTGGGGGATCGGCGGGGGCGGTCTACAATGAGCAGTTCTTC. Its protein is CASSGGSAGAVYNEQFF. The chain employs TRBV28 and TRBJ2-1; possible D gene TRBD2, 7 bases. V was trimmed by 5 bases and J by 3 bases, leaving 20 bases between them. The CDR3 has 17 amino acids. The germline CDR1 and CDR2 sequences are MDHEN and SYDVKM.

The DNA of the CDR3 is TGTGCCAGTAGTAGCCAGGGGGAAGACTACGAGCAGTACTTC. Translation gives CASSSQGEDYEQYF. The rearrangement links TRBV19 to TRBJ2-7, with 7 bases fitting TRBD1. The CDR3 runs to 14 residues. Germline V gene data show CDR1 as LNHDA and CDR2 as SQIVND (reference sequence). V lost 4 bases, J lost 3 bases, and 6 bases stayed unmatched.

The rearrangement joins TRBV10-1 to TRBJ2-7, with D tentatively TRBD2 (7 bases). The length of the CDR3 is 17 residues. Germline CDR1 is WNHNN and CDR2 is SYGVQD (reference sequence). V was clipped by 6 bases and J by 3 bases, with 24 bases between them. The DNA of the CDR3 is TGCGCCAGCAGCGTCCGGGGGGCGAGAATTGCGTTCTACGAGCAGTACTTC. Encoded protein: CASSVRGARIAFYEQYF.

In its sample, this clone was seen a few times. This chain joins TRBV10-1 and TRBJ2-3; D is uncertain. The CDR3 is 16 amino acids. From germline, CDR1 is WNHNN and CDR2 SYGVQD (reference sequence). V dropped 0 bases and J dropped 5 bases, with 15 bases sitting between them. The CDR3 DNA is TGCGCCAGCAGTGAGTCGAATCAGGCCGGTCAAGATACGCAGTATTTT. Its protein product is CASSESNQAGQDTQYF.

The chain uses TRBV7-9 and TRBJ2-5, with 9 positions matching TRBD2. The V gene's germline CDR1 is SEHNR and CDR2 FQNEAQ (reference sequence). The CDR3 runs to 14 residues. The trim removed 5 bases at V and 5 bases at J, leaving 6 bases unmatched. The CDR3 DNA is TGTGCCAGCAGCCCCGGGACTAGCATGGAGACCCAGTACTTC. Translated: CASSPGTSMETQYF.

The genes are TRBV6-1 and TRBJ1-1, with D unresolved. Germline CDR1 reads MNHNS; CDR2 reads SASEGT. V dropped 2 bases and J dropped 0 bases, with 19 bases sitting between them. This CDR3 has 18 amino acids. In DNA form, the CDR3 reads TGTGCCAGCAGTGAACTTCCGGGAGGACTCCTAATGAACACTGAAGCTTTCTTT. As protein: CASSELPGGLLMNTEAFF.

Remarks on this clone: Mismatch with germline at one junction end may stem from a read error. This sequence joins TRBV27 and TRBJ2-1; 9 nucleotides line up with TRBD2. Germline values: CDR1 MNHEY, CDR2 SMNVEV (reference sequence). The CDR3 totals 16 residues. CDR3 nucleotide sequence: TGTGCCAGCAGCTTATCCATAGCGGGAGAGGAGAATGAGCAGTTCTTC. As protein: CASSLSIAGEENEQFF.

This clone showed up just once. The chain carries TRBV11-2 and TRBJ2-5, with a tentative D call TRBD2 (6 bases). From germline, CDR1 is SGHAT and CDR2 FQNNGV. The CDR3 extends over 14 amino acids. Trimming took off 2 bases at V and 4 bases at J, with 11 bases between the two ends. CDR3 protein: CASSLRGTRETQYF. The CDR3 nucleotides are TGTGCCAGCAGCTTACGAGGGACTCGAGAGACCCAGTACTTC.

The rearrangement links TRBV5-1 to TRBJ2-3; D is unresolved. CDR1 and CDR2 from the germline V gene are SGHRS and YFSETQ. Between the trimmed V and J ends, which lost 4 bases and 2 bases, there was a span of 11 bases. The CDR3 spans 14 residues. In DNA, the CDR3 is TGCGCCAGCAGCCCGAGTGTGGTCACAGATACGCAGTATTTT. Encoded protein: CASSPSVVTDTQYF. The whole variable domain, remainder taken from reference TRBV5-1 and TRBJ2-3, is KAGVTQTPRYLIKTRGQQVTLSCSPISGHRSVSWYQQTPGQGLQFLFEYFSETQRNKGNFPGRFSGRQFSNSRSEMNVSTLELGDSALYLCASSPSVVTDTQYFGPGTRLTVL.

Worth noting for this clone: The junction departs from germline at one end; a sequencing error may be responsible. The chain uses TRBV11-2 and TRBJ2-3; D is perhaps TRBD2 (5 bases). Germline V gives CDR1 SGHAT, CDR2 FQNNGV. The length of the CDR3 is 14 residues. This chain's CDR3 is CASSLEGSASQEFF. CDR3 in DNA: TGTGCCAGCAGCTTAGAGGGTAGCGCTAGTCAAGAGTTCTTT.

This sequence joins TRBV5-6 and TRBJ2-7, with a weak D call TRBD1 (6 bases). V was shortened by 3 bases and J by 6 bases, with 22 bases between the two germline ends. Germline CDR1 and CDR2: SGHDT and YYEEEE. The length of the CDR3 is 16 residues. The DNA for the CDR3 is TGTGCCAGCAGCTGGGGGACAAACTCTGGATATGGCGAGCAGTACTTC. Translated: CASSWGTNSGYGEQYF.

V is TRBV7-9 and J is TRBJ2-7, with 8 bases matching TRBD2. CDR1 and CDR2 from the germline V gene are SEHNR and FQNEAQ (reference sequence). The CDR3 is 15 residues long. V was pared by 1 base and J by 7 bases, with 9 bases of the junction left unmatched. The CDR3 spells CASSLVGLAGGEQYF. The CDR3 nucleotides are TGTGCCAGCAGCTTAGTTGGGCTAGCGGGTGGTGAGCAGTACTTC.

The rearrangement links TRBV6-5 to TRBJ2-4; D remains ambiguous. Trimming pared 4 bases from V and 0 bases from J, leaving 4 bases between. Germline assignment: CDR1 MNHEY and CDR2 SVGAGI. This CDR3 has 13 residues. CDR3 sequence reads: CASSSLAKNIQYF. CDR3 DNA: TGTGCCAGCAGTTCGTTAGCCAAAAACATTCAGTACTTC.